This T cell receptor (beta chain) was captured by sequencing in a study of shared clonotypes between healthy human individuals. Deletions cut 0 bases from V and 6 bases from J, with 9 bases between. There are 14 residues in the CDR3. CDR1 is WNHNN, CDR2 SYGVQD, per germline (reference sequence). Sequenced by immunoSEQ multiplex PCR; TCRdb stores in-frame clones only, minus some. The repertoire holds millions of clones, with approximately 92% as singletons. The TCR comes from a young man in good health. This chain links TRBV10-1 with TRBJ2-1, with D unresolved. The sample was naive CD4+ T cells sorted from blood. Subset meaning: CD45RA+ positively selected. CDR3 bases: TGCGCCAGCAGTGAGTCCAGGTCGACCAATGAGCAGTTCTTC. This codes for CASSESRSTNEQFF.